The 29 T cell receptor beta chains in this list originate from one sample, sequenced in a study of blood T cell repertoires in COVID-19. The method was immunoSEQ multiplex PCR; TCRdb's version includes in-frame clones alone and lacks a portion of them. Among about 180,000 clones listed, about three quarters were seen once. Sequencing was performed on peripheral blood. The receptor set was obtained from a woman of 80 years or more with COVID-19, enrolled during active disease.

The chain recombines TRBV28 with TRBJ1-2; a weak D match, TRBD1 (5 bases). Germline CDR1 and CDR2: MDHEN and SYDVKM. The CDR3 totals 15 residues. V was pared by 1 base and J by 5 bases, with 14 bases between. The CDR3 nucleotides are TGTGCCAGCAGTTTATCTGGTGCAGGGTCGTATGGCTACACCTTC. Its protein is CASSLSGAGSYGYTF.

This clone appeared a few times. The genes are TRBV7-9 and TRBJ2-7, with a possible D match to TRBD2 (6 bases). CDR1 is SEHNR, CDR2 FQNEAQ, per germline (reference sequence). Trimming took 7 bases from V and 3 from J, leaving 13 bases between them. The CDR3 loop spans 13 amino acids. CDR3 sequence: CASTGGVHYEQYF. CDR3 coding DNA: TGTGCCAGCACTGGCGGGGTACACTACGAGCAGTACTTC. Full variable domain (remainder filled in from reference TRBV7-9 and TRBJ2-7): DTGVSQNPRHKITKRGQNVTFRCDPISEHNRLYWYRQTLGQGPEFLTYFQNEAQLEKSRLLSDRFSAERPKGSFSTLEIQRTEQGDSAMYLCASTGGVHYEQYFGPGTRLTVT.

The gene calls are TRBV7-2 and TRBJ1-1; no clear D gene. CDR1 is SGHTA, CDR2 FQGNSA, per germline. V was pared by 5 bases and J by 2 bases, with 9 bases between. This CDR3 is built from 13 residues. The CDR3 loop is CASSAVPNTEAFF. The CDR3 nucleotides read TGTGCCAGCAGCGCGGTACCCAACACTGAAGCTTTCTTT.

In regard to this clone: The identical CDR3 is also encoded by other nucleotide sequences in the sample. The V gene is TRBV18, the J gene TRBJ1-5; 7 bases match TRBD1. Losses at the gene ends were 6 bases for V and 7 bases for J; bases not matched to a gene: 6. Per germline, CDR1 KGHSH and CDR2 LQKENI. The CDR3 spans 13 residues. In nucleotides, the CDR3 is TGTGCCAGCTCTCCAGACAGGGCCCAGCCCCAGCATTTT. Protein product: CASSPDRAQPQHF. Combining the CDR3 with reference TRBV18 and TRBJ1-5 gives the whole variable domain NAGVMQNPRHLVRRRGQEARLRCSPMKGHSHVYWYRQLPEEGLKFMVYLQKENIIDESGMPKERFSAEFPKEGPSILRIQQVVRGDSAAYFCASSPDRAQPQHFGDGTRLSIL.

The chain employs TRBV18 and TRBJ2-2; D uncertain. Per the germline V gene, CDR1 is KGHSH and CDR2 is LQKENI. Deletions cut 2 bases from V and 3 bases from J, with 7 bases between. The CDR3 has 14 residues. CDR3: CASSPWADTGELFF. The CDR3 nucleotides are TGTGCCAGCTCACCATGGGCCGACACCGGGGAGCTGTTTTTT.

The chain uses TRBV5-1 and TRBJ2-7; possibly TRBD1 for D (7 bases). V was cut by 5 bases and J by 0 bases, with 12 bases left in between. This CDR3 is built from 14 residues. Germline values: CDR1 SGHRS, CDR2 YFSETQ. The CDR3 DNA reads TGCGCCAGCAGGCAGGGGGAGGACTCCTACGAGCAGTACTTC. Protein: CASRQGEDSYEQYF.

The chain has TRBV6-5 and TRBJ2-7, with a possible D match to TRBD1 (5 bases). The CDR3 contains 15 residues. Germline CDR1 MNHEY, CDR2 SVGAGI. The ends were cut back, 7 bases at V and 6 bases at J, with 22 bases in the middle. CDR3 DNA sequence: TGTGCCAGCATACCATCAAGGAGAAGGGGTTCCGAGCAGTACTTC. Translated: CASIPSRRRGSEQYF.

The J gene is TRBJ1-2, the V gene TRBV7-9, with D perhaps TRBD1 (6 bases). V dropped 0 bases and J dropped 0 bases, with 14 bases sitting between them. The CDR3 is made up of 17 amino acids. Germline V lookup: CDR1 SEHNR, CDR2 FQNEAQ (reference sequence). The CDR3 nucleotides read TGTGCCAGCAGCTTAGCGGGCCAGGGGATAGCTAACTATGGCTACACCTTC. This encodes CASSLAGQGIANYGYTF.

The genes are TRBV28 and TRBJ2-2, with 8 bases lining up with TRBD1. With 6 bases clipped from V and 6 bases from J, the junction kept 12 bases outside the gene matches. This CDR3 is 16 amino acids long. The germline gives CDR1 MDHEN, CDR2 SYDVKM. The CDR3 protein is CASRPTGQGSAGELFF. Written as DNA, the CDR3 is TGTGCCAGCAGGCCGACAGGACAGGGTTCGGCCGGGGAGCTGTTTTTT.

This clone came up a few times. V and J are TRBV20-1 and TRBJ2-1, with D uncertain. The length of the CDR3 is 14 residues. V shed 3 bases and J shed 4 bases, with 13 bases lying between them. The germline V gene encodes CDR1 DFQATT and CDR2 SNEGSKA (reference sequence). The CDR3 sequence: CSASILIKYNEQFF. Here the CDR3 DNA reads TGCAGTGCTAGTATACTCATTAAGTACAATGAGCAGTTCTTC.

This clone was counted a few times. The chain employs TRBV7-6 and TRBJ2-7; D call uncertain. The CDR3 has 13 residues. The V end was cut by 0 bases, the J end by 3 bases, with 6 bases between. Germline-derived CDR1 and CDR2 are SGHVS and FNYEAQ. CDR3 coding DNA: TGTGCCAGCAGCTTAGCGGGCCACTACGAGCAGTACTTC. Encoded protein: CASSLAGHYEQYF.

This clone has only a few counts. The rearrangement joins TRBV3-1 (or the pseudogene TRBV3-2) to TRBJ2-7, with a possible D match to TRBD2 (5 bases). Trimming removed 0 bases at V and 3 bases at J, with 12 bases between. The CDR3 runs to 15 residues. Germline CDR1 reads LGHDT; CDR2 reads YNNKEL (reference sequence). The CDR3 nucleotides are TGTGCCAGCAGCCAAGATTACGGGGTCGGCTACGAGCAGTACTTC. Residues: CASSQDYGVGYEQYF.

The chain links TRBV3-1 (or the pseudogene TRBV3-2) to TRBJ1-1; a weak D match, TRBD1 (6 bases). This CDR3 region has 16 residues. With 6 bases removed from V and 5 bases from J, the gap between germline ends came to 22 bases. Germline V lookup: CDR1 LGHDT, CDR2 YNNKEL (reference sequence). The CDR3 DNA is TGTGCCAGCAGTTCAAGAAGCGAAACAGGGAGAACTGAAGCTTTCTTT. As protein: CASSSRSETGRTEAFF.

Comments on this clone: One junction end disagrees with the germline gene, perhaps due to a read error. V is TRBV28 and J is TRBJ1-2, with D perhaps TRBD1 (6 bases). The CDR3 runs 12 residues. CDR1 is MDHEN and CDR2 is SYDVKM in the germline V gene. This CDR3 is CASSFYPGQGDF. DNA for the CDR3: TGTGCCAGCAGTTTTTACCCGGGACAAGGTGACTTC.

The CDR3 reads CASSQERGYRGRGYTF. The CDR3, as DNA: TGCGCCAGCAGCCAAGAAAGGGGCTACAGGGGTCGTGGCTACACCTTC. The rearrangement links TRBV4-3 to TRBJ1-2; 7 bases fit TRBD1. Germline V CDR1 and CDR2: LGHNA, YSLEER. Losses at the gene ends were 0 bases for V and 7 bases for J; bases not matched to a gene: 11. The CDR3 extends over 16 amino acids.

The chain links TRBV11-3 to TRBJ2-7; 8 nucleotides line up with TRBD1. Germline V lookup: CDR1 SGHNT, CDR2 YENEEA. The CDR3 totals 15 residues. V lost 1 base to trimming and J lost 2 bases; unmatched junction nucleotides: 4. The CDR3 here is CASSLGQGSTYEQYF. In nucleotides, the CDR3 is TGTGCCAGCAGCTTAGGACAGGGGAGTACCTACGAGCAGTACTTC.

V usage is TRBV27 and J usage is TRBJ2-1; 10 nucleotides align to TRBD2. Per the germline V gene, CDR1 is MNHEY and CDR2 is SMNVEV (reference sequence). Unmatched junction bases numbered 17, after V lost 3 bases and J lost 12 bases. The CDR3 has 17 residues. The CDR3 spells CASSFSPSGGLPQGQFF. CDR3 nucleotides: TGTGCCAGCAGTTTTAGCCCTAGCGGGGGTCTCCCTCAAGGGCAGTTCTTC.

This clone has only one observation. This chain links TRBV5-1 with TRBJ2-1; TRBD2 agrees at 8 bases. The trim removed 1 base at V and 1 base at J, leaving 7 bases unmatched. CDR1 and CDR2 from the germline V gene are SGHRS and YFSETQ. CDR3 length: 17 residues. This CDR3 is CASSLSLAGPSYNEQFF. The CDR3 DNA reads TGCGCCAGCAGCTTGTCATTAGCGGGACCTTCCTACAATGAGCAGTTCTTC.

The chain is built from TRBV7-2 and TRBJ1-2, with D hard to call. The CDR3 consists of 14 residues. Looked up from germline, CDR1 is SGHTA and CDR2 is FQGNSA. V gave up 0 bases and J gave up 2 bases, with 7 bases separating them. The CDR3 DNA reads TGTGCCAGCAGCTTAGCCCCGCTAAACTATGGCTACACCTTC. Encoded protein: CASSLAPLNYGYTF. Supplemented by reference TRBV7-2 and TRBJ1-2, the full variable domain reads GAGVSQSPSNKVTEKGKDVELRCDPISGHTALYWYRQSLGQGLEFLIYFQGNSAPDKSGLPSDRFSAERTGGSVSTLTIQRTQQEDSAVYLCASSLAPLNYGYTFGSGTRLTVV.

The rearrangement uses TRBV2 and TRBJ1-5; tentative D call: TRBD1 (6 bases). Trimming cost V 1 base and J 9 bases, with 16 bases left between them. The CDR3 has 15 amino acids. Germline CDR1 and CDR2: SNHLY and FYNNEI. Written as DNA, the CDR3 is TGTGCCAGCAGTGAAGTCGACAGGCCTTTACTGCCCCAGCATTTT. Translation: CASSEVDRPLLPQHF.

The gene calls are TRBV2 and TRBJ2-2; 10 nucleotides match TRBD2. V was pared by 7 bases and J by 1 base, with 0 bases of the junction left unmatched. CDR1 and CDR2 (germline): SNHLY, FYNNEI. CDR3 length: 14 amino acids. The CDR3 coding sequence is TGTGCCAGCATAGCGGGAGGGAACACCGGGGAGCTGTTTTTT. It codes for CASIAGGNTGELFF.

The chain carries TRBV27 and TRBJ2-1; possible D gene TRBD2, 7 bases. V lost 8 bases, J lost 9 bases, and 17 bases lay in between. Germline loops: CDR1 MNHEY, CDR2 SMNVEV (reference sequence). This CDR3 region has 13 residues. The CDR3: CASVTQGRAEQFF. Here the CDR3 DNA reads TGTGCCAGCGTAACGCAGGGGAGGGCTGAGCAGTTCTTC.

The gene calls are TRBV6-2 or TRBV6-3 and TRBJ2-1, with D perhaps matching TRBD2 (6 bases). Germline V gene data show CDR1 as MNHEY and CDR2 as SVGEGT. Trimming removed 2 bases from V and 15 bases from J, with 11 bases in between. This CDR3 has 11 amino acids. DNA of the CDR3: TGTGCCAGCAGTTACGGGACTGGACGGTTCTTC. This gives the protein CASSYGTGRFF.

The J gene is TRBJ2-5, the V gene TRBV6-4, with a tentative D call TRBD1 (5 bases). Trimming shortened V by 7 bases and J by 1 base, and 22 bases separated the two germline ends. Germline V lookup: CDR1 MRHNA, CDR2 SNTAGT. The CDR3 runs to 17 residues. The CDR3: CASIMRQIIVTQETQYF. CDR3 coding DNA: TGTGCCAGCATAATGAGACAGATCATAGTGACCCAAGAGACCCAGTACTTC.

The rearrangement joins TRBV28 to TRBJ1-6, with 7 bases aligning to TRBD1. The CDR3 is 15 residues long. V shed 5 bases, J shed 3 bases, and the junction held 4 bases outside the gene matches. Germline-derived CDR1 and CDR2 are MDHEN and SYDVKM. The chain's CDR3 is CASSPRQGYNSPLHF. Here the CDR3 DNA reads TGTGCCAGCAGTCCAAGACAGGGCTATAATTCACCCCTCCACTTT.

This chain joins TRBV29-1 and TRBJ2-1; 8 positions agree with TRBD1. Germline V gene data show CDR1 as SQVTM and CDR2 as ANQGSEA. This CDR3 is built from 17 residues. The junction had 21 bases not matched to a gene; V was cut back by 6 bases and J by 8 bases. The CDR3 protein is CSVVRARQGLGGHEQFF. The CDR3 coding sequence is TGCAGCGTCGTCAGGGCAAGACAGGGGTTAGGTGGGCATGAGCAGTTCTTC.

The chain recombines TRBV5-1 with TRBJ2-2, with 10 bases fitting TRBD1. Germline V gene lookup returns CDR1 SGHRS and CDR2 YFSETQ. V was clipped by 4 bases and J by 3 bases; unmatched bases: 0. This CDR3 spans 14 amino acids. The CDR3 loop reads CASSGQGDTGELFF. In DNA form, the CDR3 reads TGCGCCAGCAGCGGACAGGGGGACACCGGGGAGCTGTTTTTT. Full variable domain (remainder filled in from reference TRBV5-1 and TRBJ2-2): KAGVTQTPRYLIKTRGQQVTLSCSPISGHRSVSWYQQTPGQGLQFLFEYFSETQRNKGNFPGRFSGRQFSNSRSEMNVSTLELGDSALYLCASSGQGDTGELFFGEGSRLTVL.

The CDR3 sequence is CASSRSYSSYEQYF. As DNA, the CDR3 is TGTGCCAGCAGCCGTTCGTACAGCTCCTACGAGCAGTACTTC. This chain connects TRBV5-4 to TRBJ2-7; no firm D call. The CDR3 length is 14 residues. V lost 4 bases, J lost 0 bases, and 11 bases lay in between. CDR1 and CDR2 (germline): SGHNT, YYREEE (reference sequence).

This chain uses TRBV7-9 with TRBJ1-4; 7 bases map to TRBD1. The CDR3 has 15 amino acids. The V and J ends lost 2 bases and 4 bases, in that order; junction bases with no gene match: 4. CDR1 is SEHNR and CDR2 is FQNEAQ in the germline V gene (reference sequence). The CDR3 is CASSLLGQINEKLFF. The CDR3 coding sequence is TGTGCCAGCAGCTTACTGGGACAGATTAATGAAAAACTGTTTTTT.